Shown below are 27 T cell receptor beta chains from a single sample sequenced in a study of Graves' ophthalmopathy and Graves' hyperthyroidism. CDR3 regions of TCR beta were amplified from RNA transcripts. An opening RT-PCR round employed HTBI primers and preceded a second-round multiplex PCR. MiXCR, run by TCRdb on the multiplex PCR reads, gives a single entry per CDR3 protein. The sample includes 210,000 or so distinct CDR3 sequences, around 30% of them seen just once. The sample consisted of peripheral blood. The receptors derive from a man aged 50-60 years with Graves' ophthalmopathy.

In this sample, this clonotype is medium-sized. J is TRBJ2-7 and V is TRBV24-1, with 7 bases lining up with TRBD1. This CDR3 has 15 residues. Looked up from germline, CDR1 is KGHDR and CDR2 is SFDVKD. The V and J ends lost 4 bases and 1 base, in that order; junction bases with no gene match: 6. The CDR3 sequence: CATSDSTGYSYEQYF. CDR3 nucleotides: TGTGCCACCAGTGACTCGACAGGGTATTCCTACGAGCAGTACTTC.

This clonotype came up many times. The genes are TRBV5-1 and TRBJ2-7; 9 positions agree with TRBD2. With V trimmed by 0 bases and J by 4 bases, 5 bases remained unmatched. The CDR3 consists of 15 residues. Germline-derived CDR1 and CDR2 are SGHRS and YFSETQ. The CDR3 region has the DNA TGCGCCAGCAGCTTGGACCCTAGCGGGACATACGAGCAGTACTTC. This sequence encodes CASSLDPSGTYEQYF.

The chain uses TRBV27 and TRBJ1-2; no clear D. The germline gives CDR1 MNHEY, CDR2 SMNVEV (reference sequence). The CDR3 extends over 14 amino acids. V dropped 3 bases and J dropped 0 bases, with 8 bases sitting between them. CDR3 nucleotides: TGTGCCAGCAGTTTCGGGTTAGCTAACTATGGCTACACCTTC. Residues: CASSFGLANYGYTF.

The gene calls are TRBV6-5 and TRBJ2-7; TRBD1 aligns across 9 bases. The CDR3 runs to 16 residues. V was clipped by 0 bases and J by 3 bases; unmatched bases: 6. CDR1 and CDR2 from the germline V gene are MNHEY and SVGAGI. As DNA, the CDR3 is TGTGCCAGCAGTTACTCGTGGGACAGGGTCTACTACGAGCAGTACTTC. This codes for CASSYSWDRVYYEQYF.

This clonotype was counted ten times or more. This rearrangement joins TRBV5-5 to TRBJ2-2; 7 bases map to TRBD1. With V trimmed by 5 bases and J by 2 bases, 3 bases remained unmatched. The CDR3 loop spans 14 amino acids. Germline values: CDR1 SGHKS, CDR2 YYEKEE (reference sequence). The CDR3 DNA reads TGTGCCAGCAGGGACAGGATCAACACCGGGGAGCTGTTTTTT. It encodes CASRDRINTGELFF.

This clonotype was detected many times. The CDR3 sequence is CASSLAPNYEQYF. The CDR3 coding sequence is TGTGCCAGCAGCTTAGCGCCTAACTACGAGCAGTACTTC. V is TRBV11-2 and J is TRBJ2-7; D is uncertain. The CDR3 runs to 13 residues. Germline V CDR1 and CDR2: SGHAT, FQNNGV. With 1 base removed from V and 3 bases from J, the gap between germline ends came to 7 bases.

V gene TRBV18 combines with J gene TRBJ1-2, with 8 bases that match TRBD1. The V and J ends lost 5 bases and 3 bases, in that order; junction bases with no gene match: 5. CDR3 length: 14 residues. Germline CDR1 KGHSH, CDR2 LQKENI. The CDR3 reads CASSSGGADYGYTF. The CDR3 DNA reads TGTGCCAGCTCATCAGGGGGCGCGGACTATGGCTACACCTTC.

This clonotype was counted at least ten times. V is TRBV2 and J is TRBJ2-7, with D maybe TRBD1 (5 bases). This CDR3 region has 13 residues. The V end was cut by 3 bases, the J end by 2 bases, with 8 bases between. Germline CDR1 and CDR2: SNHLY and FYNNEI. CDR3: CASSDRGPYEQYF. The CDR3 nucleotides are TGTGCCAGCAGTGATAGGGGTCCCTACGAGCAGTACTTC.

The chain recombines TRBV7-3 with TRBJ2-7, with D unclear. CDR1 and CDR2 from the germline V gene are SGHTA and FQGTGA. V shed 1 base and J shed 5 bases, with 12 bases lying between them. The CDR3 is 14 residues long. The CDR3 sequence: CASSLNVGSNEQYF. The CDR3 DNA is TGTGCCAGCAGCTTAAACGTCGGCAGCAACGAGCAGTACTTC.

This clonotype has at least ten counts. This chain connects TRBV28 to TRBJ1-5; possible D gene TRBD1, 6 bases. The CDR3 extends over 15 amino acids. CDR1 is MDHEN, CDR2 SYDVKM, per germline. V was pared by 5 bases and J by 5 bases, with 16 bases between. Here the CDR3 reads CASSLSGGGDQPQHF. The DNA of the CDR3 is TGTGCCAGCAGTCTCTCCGGGGGGGGCGATCAGCCCCAGCATTTT.

This sequence joins TRBV30 and TRBJ1-1; a possible D gene is TRBD1 (5 bases). Germline V gene data show CDR1 as GTSNPN and CDR2 as SVGIG (reference sequence). The CDR3 runs 14 residues. V dropped 2 bases and J dropped 6 bases, with 16 bases sitting between them. CDR3 DNA: TGTGCCTGGAGTTACAAGACCCCAGGGTCTGAAGCTTTCTTT. Amino acid sequence: CAWSYKTPGSEAFF.

This clonotype was seen at least ten times. The gene calls are TRBV11-2 and TRBJ2-2, with TRBD2 matching over 13 bases. Germline V gene data show CDR1 as SGHAT and CDR2 as FQNNGV. With 4 bases clipped from V and 1 base from J, the junction kept 3 bases outside the gene matches. The CDR3 has 17 residues. CDR3 in DNA: TGTGCCAGCAGCTACGGGACTAGCGGGGTGAACACCGGGGAGCTGTTTTTT. The encoded protein is CASSYGTSGVNTGELFF.

This clonotype has a count of ten or more. This chain links TRBV7-6 with TRBJ2-7; 8 bases agree with TRBD1. This CDR3 has 13 residues. Trimming removed 4 bases from V and 6 bases from J; junction bases left unmatched: 5. The germline gives CDR1 SGHVS, CDR2 FNYEAQ. The CDR3 loop is CASSSGGPGEQYF. The DNA of the CDR3 is TGTGCCAGCAGCTCAGGGGGCCCGGGCGAGCAGTACTTC.

This clonotype was observed many times. V and J are TRBV7-9 and TRBJ2-7, with a tentative D call TRBD1 (6 bases). This CDR3 has 15 amino acids. From germline, CDR1 is SEHNR and CDR2 FQNEAQ (reference sequence). V dropped 5 bases and J dropped 3 bases, with 17 bases sitting between them. CDR3: CASSPPSGHLYEQYF. The CDR3 DNA is TGTGCCAGCAGCCCCCCGTCGGGACACCTCTACGAGCAGTACTTC. The full variable domain, in which reference TRBV7-9 and TRBJ2-7 provide the parts outside the CDR3, is DTGVSQNPRHKITKRGQNVTFRCDPISEHNRLYWYRQTLGQGPEFLTYFQNEAQLEKSRLLSDRFSAERPKGSFSTLEIQRTEQGDSAMYLCASSPPSGHLYEQYFGPGTRLTVT.

Many counts were recorded for this clonotype. One junction end does not reproduce the germline sequence, and a read error may be involved. V is TRBV5-5 and J is TRBJ1-1, with a possible D match to TRBD1 (5 bases). The germline gives CDR1 SGHKS, CDR2 YYEKEE (reference sequence). The CDR3 runs to 15 residues. CDR3 amino acids: CVSSLLGAMNTEAFF. CDR3 nucleotides: TGTGTCAGCAGCTTGTTAGGGGCGATGAACACTGAAGCTTTCTTT.

In its sample, this clonotype was seen many times. The chain links TRBV29-1 to TRBJ2-2; D call uncertain. CDR3 length equals 17 residues. CDR1 is SQVTM, CDR2 ANQGSEA, per germline. Trimming pared 5 bases from V and 0 bases from J, leaving 19 bases between. The DNA of the CDR3 is TGCAGCGTTTCGAACTCTGCCGTCAGCGCGAACACCGGGGAGCTGTTTTTT. The encoded protein is CSVSNSAVSANTGELFF.

This clonotype was found many times. This chain uses TRBV7-2 with TRBJ2-7; D ambiguous. Germline CDR1 and CDR2: SGHTA and FQGNSA. V was clipped by 8 bases and J by 3 bases, with 14 bases between them. The CDR3 runs to 13 residues. The chain's CDR3 is CASGPGPIYEQYF. The CDR3 region has the DNA TGTGCCAGCGGGCCCGGGCCGATCTACGAGCAGTACTTC.

This clonotype was recorded many times. The chain uses TRBV28 and TRBJ1-5; TRBD1 agrees at 8 bases. The CDR3 has 15 amino acids. Trimming cost V 4 bases and J 0 bases; bases outside gene matches: 2. Looked up from germline, CDR1 is MDHEN and CDR2 is SYDVKM. CDR3 protein: CASSYGTGSNQPQHF. CDR3 nucleotide sequence: TGTGCCAGCAGTTACGGGACAGGTAGCAATCAGCCCCAGCATTTT.

In this sample, this clonotype turned up many times. The chain combines TRBV4-1 with TRBJ2-6; 7 bases line up with TRBD1. Germline CDR1 and CDR2: MGHRA and YSYEKL. This CDR3 is 15 amino acids long. V shed 2 bases, J shed 2 bases, and the junction held 0 bases outside the gene matches. As DNA, the CDR3 is TGCGCCAGCAGCCAACAGGGGGCTGGGGCCAACGTCCTGACTTTC. Translation: CASSQQGAGANVLTF.

This rearrangement joins TRBV28 to TRBJ2-7, with TRBD1 as a possible D gene (5 bases). The CDR3 contains 14 residues. V was trimmed by 4 bases and J by 2 bases, leaving 12 bases between them. Germline CDR1 reads MDHEN; CDR2 reads SYDVKM. This CDR3 is CASSSYRLTYEQYF. The CDR3 DNA reads as TGTGCCAGCAGTTCCTACAGGTTAACCTACGAGCAGTACTTC.

There are many counts of this clonotype. This sequence joins TRBV29-1 and TRBJ2-7, with a weak D call TRBD2 (5 bases). V was shortened by 7 bases and J by 0 bases, with 13 bases between the two germline ends. Germline V lookup: CDR1 SQVTM, CDR2 ANQGSEA. The CDR3 runs to 13 residues. The CDR3 spells CSARGRSSYEQYF. The CDR3 DNA reads as TGCAGCGCCCGGGGAAGGAGCTCCTACGAGCAGTACTTC.

This chain uses TRBV2 with TRBJ1-1; D is unresolved. The CDR3 is 14 residues long. The V end lost 1 base, the J end lost 5 bases, and 11 bases lay between the germline ends. Germline CDR1 SNHLY, CDR2 FYNNEI. CDR3 DNA sequence: TGTGCCAGCAGTGAAGAGGCAGGCCGAACTGAAGCTTTCTTT. It specifies CASSEEAGRTEAFF.

The table lists this clonotype with many counts. The V gene is TRBV11-3, the J gene TRBJ1-2; D might be TRBD1 (5 bases). Germline V CDR1 and CDR2: SGHNT, YENEEA. This CDR3 contains 14 residues. The V end was cut by 0 bases, the J end by 4 bases, with 9 bases between. The CDR3 nucleotides are TGTGCCAGCAGCTTAGAGGGAACAGGCTATGGCTACACCTTC. It encodes CASSLEGTGYGYTF. Full variable domain (outside the CDR3, taken from reference TRBV11-3 and TRBJ1-2): EAGVVQSPRYKIIEKKQPVAFWCNPISGHNTLYWYLQNLGQGPELLIRYENEEAVDDSQLPKDRFSAERLKGVDSTLKIQPAELGDSAVYLCASSLEGTGYGYTFGSGTRLTVV.

This clonotype is medium-sized by share. V is TRBV6-5 and J is TRBJ1-1; 8 nucleotides agree with TRBD1. The CDR3 runs to 14 residues. Germline assignment: CDR1 MNHEY and CDR2 SVGAGI. Losses at the gene ends were 7 bases for V and 6 bases for J; bases not matched to a gene: 10. DNA of the CDR3: TGTGCCAGCAAAACGGGACAGGATCTCGCTGAAGCTTTCTTT. It translates to CASKTGQDLAEAFF.

This chain uses TRBV5-1 with TRBJ1-1; 7 bases line up with TRBD1. V lost 4 bases, J lost 4 bases, and 13 bases stayed unmatched. The CDR3 spans 16 residues. Germline V gives CDR1 SGHRS, CDR2 YFSETQ. Here the CDR3 DNA reads TGCGCCAGCAGCCCCTTAGGACAGGCAGGTTCCACTGAAGCTTTCTTT. As protein: CASSPLGQAGSTEAFF.

This clonotype was counted at least ten times. The chain couples TRBV12-3 or TRBV12-4 to TRBJ1-1; tentative D call: TRBD1 (5 bases). This CDR3 comprises 13 residues. With 7 bases removed from V and 5 bases from J, the gap between germline ends came to 14 bases. This CDR3 is CASTTGGWTEAFF. DNA for the CDR3: TGTGCCAGCACTACCGGGGGTTGGACTGAAGCTTTCTTT.

This chain links TRBV28 with TRBJ1-2, with D hard to call. The V and J ends lost 4 bases and 7 bases respectively, with 16 bases between them. In germline, CDR1 is MDHEN, CDR2 SYDVKM. The CDR3 is 14 amino acids. CDR3 region: CASSSGSFTGGYTF. CDR3 sequence (DNA): TGTGCCAGCAGTTCCGGATCCTTCACCGGTGGCTACACCTTC.